The present TCR beta chain was sequenced within a study of response to subunit inactivated influenza vaccine (dated by TCRdb to the late 2010s). In the study overall: Deep quantitative T cell receptor repertoire profiling was used in the study to track responses to a trivalent subunit inactivated influenza vaccine.

Library prep was done by RT-PCR. The instrument given in TCRdb is Illumina HiSeq 2500. TCRdb applied fastp at Q25 and MiXCR to the public reads, then kept only in-frame beta chains. A single entry per CDR3 protein holds the most common genes and DNA from its merged rows. Present in this sample are under 550,000 distinct CDR3 sequences, 6% to 9% of which were seen just once. About an eighth of the sample lies in the top ten. The CDR3 spans 11 residues, from the cysteine through the phenylalanine. The read is trimmed to its CDR3 DNA, 33 bases read in frame from base 1. Turning to this clonotype: Its antigen remains unidentified. The record has no base qualities; no much larger clone is one base away.

General findings and caveats noted by the study authors: According to the authors, only a limited number of new T cells may be recruited by each seasonal influenza vaccination.

The source was PBMCs from blood, collected less than 25 months after vaccination. The chain employs TRBV21-1 and TRBJ2-5; the table's TRBD1 call for D was not verified on the DNA. TRBV21-1 is a listed pseudogene. The receptor's source is a man between 50 and 69 years old who received an inactivated influenza vaccine. Donor details come from another sample of the same person, matched by shared clones. This receptor has the CDR3 CASSGSRTQYF. The DNA sequence is given as TGTGCCAGCTCAGGGAGTCGGACCCAGTACTTC.